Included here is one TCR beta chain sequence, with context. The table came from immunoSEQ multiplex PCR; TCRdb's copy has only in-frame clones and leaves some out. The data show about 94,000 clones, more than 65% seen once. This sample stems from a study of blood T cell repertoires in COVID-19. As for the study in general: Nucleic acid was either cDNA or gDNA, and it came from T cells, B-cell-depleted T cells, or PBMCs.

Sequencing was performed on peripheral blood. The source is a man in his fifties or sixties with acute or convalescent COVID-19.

The chain's CDR3 is CAWRIAGPGELFF. The DNA for the CDR3 is TGTGCCTGGAGAATAGCGGGGCCCGGGGAGCTGTTTTTT. This chain connects TRBV30 to TRBJ2-2, with TRBD2 matching 8 bases. Germline values: CDR1 GTSNPN, CDR2 SVGIG (reference sequence). V dropped 3 bases and J dropped 6; count of bases not matched to a gene: 3. CDR3 length: 13 amino acids.